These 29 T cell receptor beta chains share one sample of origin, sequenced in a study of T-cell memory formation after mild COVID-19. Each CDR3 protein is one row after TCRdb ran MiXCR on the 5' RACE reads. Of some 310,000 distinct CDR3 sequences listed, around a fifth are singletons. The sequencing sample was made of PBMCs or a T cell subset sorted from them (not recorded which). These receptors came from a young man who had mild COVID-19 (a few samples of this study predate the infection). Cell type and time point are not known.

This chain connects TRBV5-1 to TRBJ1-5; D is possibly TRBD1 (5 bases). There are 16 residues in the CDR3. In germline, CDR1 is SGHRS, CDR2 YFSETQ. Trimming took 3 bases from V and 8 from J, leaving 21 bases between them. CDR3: CASSWGLQGGGEPQHF. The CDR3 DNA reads TGCGCCAGCAGCTGGGGACTTCAGGGCGGTGGGGAGCCCCAGCATTTT.

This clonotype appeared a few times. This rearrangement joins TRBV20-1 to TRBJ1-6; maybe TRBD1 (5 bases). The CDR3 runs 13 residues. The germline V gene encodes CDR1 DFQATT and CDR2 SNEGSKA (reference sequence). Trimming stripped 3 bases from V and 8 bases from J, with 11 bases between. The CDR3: CSASPTGYSPLHF. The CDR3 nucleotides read TGCAGTGCTAGCCCCACAGGTTATTCACCCCTCCACTTT.

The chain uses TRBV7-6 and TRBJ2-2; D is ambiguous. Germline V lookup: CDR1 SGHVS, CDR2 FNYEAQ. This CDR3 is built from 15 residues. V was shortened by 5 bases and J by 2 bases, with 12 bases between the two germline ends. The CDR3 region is CASSRGRTNTGELFF. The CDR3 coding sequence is TGTGCCAGCAGCCGTGGACGAACTAACACCGGGGAGCTGTTTTTT. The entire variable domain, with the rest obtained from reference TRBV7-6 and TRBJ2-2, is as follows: GAGVSQSPRYKVTKRGQDVALRCDPISGHVSLYWYRQALGQGPEFLTYFNYEAQQDKSGLPNDRFSAERPEGSISTLTIQRTEQRDSAMYRCASSRGRTNTGELFFGEGSRLTVL.

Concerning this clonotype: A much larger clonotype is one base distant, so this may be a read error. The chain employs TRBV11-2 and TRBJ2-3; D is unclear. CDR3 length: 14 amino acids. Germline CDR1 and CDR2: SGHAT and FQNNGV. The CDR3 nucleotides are TGTGCCAGCAGCTTAGTTGCCCCCACAGATACGAAGTATTTT. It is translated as CASSLVAPTDTKYF.

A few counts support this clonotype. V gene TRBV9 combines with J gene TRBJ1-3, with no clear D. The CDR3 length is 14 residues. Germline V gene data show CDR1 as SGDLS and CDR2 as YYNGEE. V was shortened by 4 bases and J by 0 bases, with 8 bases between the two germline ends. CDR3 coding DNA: TGTGCCAGCAGCTATGATTTCTCTGGAAACACCATATATTTT. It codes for CASSYDFSGNTIYF.

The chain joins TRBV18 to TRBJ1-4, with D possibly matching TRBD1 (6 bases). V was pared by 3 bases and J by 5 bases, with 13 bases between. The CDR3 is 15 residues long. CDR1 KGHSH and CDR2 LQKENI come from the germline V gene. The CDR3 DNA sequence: TGTGCCAGCTCACCCGTCGAGGGGGTGAATGAAAAACTGTTTTTT. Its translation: CASSPVEGVNEKLFF. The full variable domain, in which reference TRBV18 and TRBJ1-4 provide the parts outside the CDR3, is NAGVMQNPRHLVRRRGQEARLRCSPMKGHSHVYWYRQLPEEGLKFMVYLQKENIIDESGMPKERFSAEFPKEGPSILRIQQVVRGDSAAYFCASSPVEGVNEKLFFGSGTQLSVL.

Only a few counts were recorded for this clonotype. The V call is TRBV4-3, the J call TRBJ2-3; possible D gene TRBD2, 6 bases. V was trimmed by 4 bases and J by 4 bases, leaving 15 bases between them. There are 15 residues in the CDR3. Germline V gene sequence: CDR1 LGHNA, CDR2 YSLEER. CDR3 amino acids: CASSPGAGMPDTQYF. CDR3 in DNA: TGCGCCAGCAGCCCCGGGGCGGGAATGCCAGATACGCAGTATTTT.

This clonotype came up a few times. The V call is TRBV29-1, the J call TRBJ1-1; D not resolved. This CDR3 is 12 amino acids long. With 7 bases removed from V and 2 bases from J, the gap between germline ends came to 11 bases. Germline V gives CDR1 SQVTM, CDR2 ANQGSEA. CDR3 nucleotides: TGCAGCGCCTCGACTGCTAACACTGAAGCTTTCTTT. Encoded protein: CSASTANTEAFF.

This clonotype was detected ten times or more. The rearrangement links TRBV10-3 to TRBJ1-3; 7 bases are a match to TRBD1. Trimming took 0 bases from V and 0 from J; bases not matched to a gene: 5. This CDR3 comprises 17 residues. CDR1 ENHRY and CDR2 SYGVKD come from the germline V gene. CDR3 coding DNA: TGTGCCATCAGTGAGTCAAGACAGGGTTTCTCTGGAAACACCATATATTTT. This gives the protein CAISESRQGFSGNTIYF.

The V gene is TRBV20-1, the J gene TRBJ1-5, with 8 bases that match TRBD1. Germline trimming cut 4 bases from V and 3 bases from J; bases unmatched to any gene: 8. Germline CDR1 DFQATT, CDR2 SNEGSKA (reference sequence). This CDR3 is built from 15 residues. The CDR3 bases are TGCAGTGCTAACAACCTACAGGGGGTCAATCAGCCCCAGCATTTT. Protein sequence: CSANNLQGVNQPQHF.

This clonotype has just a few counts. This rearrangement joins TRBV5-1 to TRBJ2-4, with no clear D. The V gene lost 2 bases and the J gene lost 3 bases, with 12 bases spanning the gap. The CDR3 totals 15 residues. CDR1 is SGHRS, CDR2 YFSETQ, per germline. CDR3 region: CASSFQVGVKNIQYF. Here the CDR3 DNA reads TGCGCCAGCAGCTTCCAAGTTGGTGTCAAAAACATTCAGTACTTC.

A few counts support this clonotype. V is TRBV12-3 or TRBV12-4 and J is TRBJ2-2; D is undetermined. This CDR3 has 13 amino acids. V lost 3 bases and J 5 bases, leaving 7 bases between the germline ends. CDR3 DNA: TGTGCCAGCAGTTTTCAGGAGACCGGGGAGCTGTTTTTT. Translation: CASSFQETGELFF.

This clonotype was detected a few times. The CDR3 sequence is CSALGHKHQETQYF. In nucleotides, the CDR3 is TGCAGTGCCCTGGGCCACAAGCACCAAGAGACCCAGTACTTC. J is TRBJ2-5 and V is TRBV20-1; no firm D call. The CDR3 is 14 residues long. V lost 6 bases and J lost 0, with 14 bases in between. Germline V gives CDR1 DFQATT, CDR2 SNEGSKA (reference sequence).

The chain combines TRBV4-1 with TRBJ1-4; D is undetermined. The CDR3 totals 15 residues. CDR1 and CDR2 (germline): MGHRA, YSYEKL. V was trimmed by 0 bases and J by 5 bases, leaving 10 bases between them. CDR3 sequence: CASSQDGGGNEKLFF. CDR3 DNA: TGCGCCAGCAGCCAAGACGGAGGAGGAAATGAAAAACTGTTTTTT.

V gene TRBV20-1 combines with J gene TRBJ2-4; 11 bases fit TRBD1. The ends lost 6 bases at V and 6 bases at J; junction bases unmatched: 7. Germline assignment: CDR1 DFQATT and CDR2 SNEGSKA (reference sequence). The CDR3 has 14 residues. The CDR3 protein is CSASDRGQGNIQYF. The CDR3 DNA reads TGCAGTGCGTCGGACAGGGGGCAGGGAAACATTCAGTACTTC.

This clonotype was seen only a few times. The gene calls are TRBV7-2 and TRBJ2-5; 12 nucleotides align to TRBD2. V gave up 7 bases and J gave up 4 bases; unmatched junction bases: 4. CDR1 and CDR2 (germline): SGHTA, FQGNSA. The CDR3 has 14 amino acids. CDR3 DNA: TGTGCCAGCAACGGACTAGCGGGGCGAGAGACCCAGTACTTC. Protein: CASNGLAGRETQYF.

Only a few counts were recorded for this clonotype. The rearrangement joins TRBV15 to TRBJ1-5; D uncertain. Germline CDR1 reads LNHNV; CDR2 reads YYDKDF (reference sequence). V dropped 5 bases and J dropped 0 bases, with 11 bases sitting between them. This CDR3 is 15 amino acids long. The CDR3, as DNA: TGTGCCACCAGCCACGACGGGAATAGCAATCAGCCCCAGCATTTT. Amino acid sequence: CATSHDGNSNQPQHF. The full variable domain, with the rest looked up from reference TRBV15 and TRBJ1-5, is DAMVIQNPRYQVTQFGKPVTLSCSQTLNHNVMYWYQQKSSQAPKLLFHYYDKDFNNEADTPDNFQSRRPNTSFCFLDIRSPGLGDTAMYLCATSHDGNSNQPQHFGDGTRLSIL.

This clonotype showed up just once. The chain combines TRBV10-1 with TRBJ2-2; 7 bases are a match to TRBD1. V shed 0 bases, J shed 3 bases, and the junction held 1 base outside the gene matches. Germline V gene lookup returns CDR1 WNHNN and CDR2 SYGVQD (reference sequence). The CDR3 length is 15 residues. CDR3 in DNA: TGCGCCAGCAGTGAGTCGGACAGGCACACCGGGGAGCTGTTTTTT. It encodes CASSESDRHTGELFF.

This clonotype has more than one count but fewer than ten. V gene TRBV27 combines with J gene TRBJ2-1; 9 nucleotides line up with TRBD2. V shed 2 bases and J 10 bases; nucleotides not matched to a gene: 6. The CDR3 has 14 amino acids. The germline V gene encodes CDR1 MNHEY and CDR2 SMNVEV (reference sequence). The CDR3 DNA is TGTGCCAGCAGTTTAAGGGTAGCGGGGGCCGAGCAGTTCTTC. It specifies CASSLRVAGAEQFF.

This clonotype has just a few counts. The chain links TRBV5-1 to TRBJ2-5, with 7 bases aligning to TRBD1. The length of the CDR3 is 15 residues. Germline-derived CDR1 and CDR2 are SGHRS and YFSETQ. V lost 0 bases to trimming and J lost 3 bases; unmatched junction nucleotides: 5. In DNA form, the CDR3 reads TGCGCCAGCAGCTTGGGAGCTACAGGGGAAGAGACCCAGTACTTC. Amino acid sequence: CASSLGATGEETQYF.

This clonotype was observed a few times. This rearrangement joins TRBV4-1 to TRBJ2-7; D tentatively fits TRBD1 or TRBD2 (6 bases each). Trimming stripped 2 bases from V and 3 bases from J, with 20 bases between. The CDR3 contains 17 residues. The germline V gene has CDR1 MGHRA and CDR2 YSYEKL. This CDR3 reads CASSQLGTPTGLYEQYF. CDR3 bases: TGCGCCAGCAGCCAACTAGGGACTCCGACAGGCCTCTACGAGCAGTACTTC.

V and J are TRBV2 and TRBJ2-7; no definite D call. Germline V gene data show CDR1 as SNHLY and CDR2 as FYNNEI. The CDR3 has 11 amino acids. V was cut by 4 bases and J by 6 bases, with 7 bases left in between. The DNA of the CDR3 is TGTGCCAGCAGTGCCCAAGGCGAGCAGTACTTC. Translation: CASSAQGEQYF.

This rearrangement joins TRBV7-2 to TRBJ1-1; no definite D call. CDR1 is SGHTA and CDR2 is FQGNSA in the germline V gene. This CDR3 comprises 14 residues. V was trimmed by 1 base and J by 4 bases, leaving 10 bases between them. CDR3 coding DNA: TGTGCCAGCAGCTTAGGACCCCGAACCACTGAAGCTTTCTTT. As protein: CASSLGPRTTEAFF.

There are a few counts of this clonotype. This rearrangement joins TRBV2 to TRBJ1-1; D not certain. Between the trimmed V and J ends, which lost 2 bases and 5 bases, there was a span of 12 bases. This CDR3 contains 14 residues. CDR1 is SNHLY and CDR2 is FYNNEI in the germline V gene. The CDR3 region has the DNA TGTGCCAGCAGTGAATCGTGGGGAGGAACTGAAGCTTTCTTT. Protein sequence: CASSESWGGTEAFF. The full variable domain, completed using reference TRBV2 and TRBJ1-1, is EPEVTQTPSHQVTQMGQEVILRCVPISNHLYFYWYRQILGQKVEFLVSFYNNEISEKSEIFDDQFSVERPDGSNFTLKIRSTKLEDSAMYFCASSESWGGTEAFFGQGTRLTVV.

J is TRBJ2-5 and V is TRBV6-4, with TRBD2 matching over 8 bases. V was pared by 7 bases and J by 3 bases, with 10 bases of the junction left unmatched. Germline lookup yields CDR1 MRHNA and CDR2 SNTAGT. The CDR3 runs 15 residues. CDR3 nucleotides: TGTGCCAGCATGAAGGAGCGGGGGATGAAAGAGACCCAGTACTTC. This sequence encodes CASMKERGMKETQYF.

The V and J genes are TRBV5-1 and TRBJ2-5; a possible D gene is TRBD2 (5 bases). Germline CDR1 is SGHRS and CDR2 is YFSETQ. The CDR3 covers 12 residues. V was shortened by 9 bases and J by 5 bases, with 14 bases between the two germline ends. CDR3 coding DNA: TGCGCCATCGCTGCGGGCGTTGAGACCCAGTACTTC. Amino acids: CAIAAGVETQYF.

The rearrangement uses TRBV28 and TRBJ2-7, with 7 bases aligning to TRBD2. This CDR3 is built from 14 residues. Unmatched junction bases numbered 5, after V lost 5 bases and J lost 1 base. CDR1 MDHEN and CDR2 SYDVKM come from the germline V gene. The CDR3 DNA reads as TGTGCCAGCAGTCCCAGGGAGGGGTCCTACGAGCAGTACGTC. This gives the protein CASSPREGSYEQYV.

This CDR3 is CASTAGASGTDTQYF. Here the CDR3 DNA reads TGTGCCAGTACGGCGGGGGCCTCGGGCACAGATACGCAGTATTTT. The rearrangement uses TRBV19 and TRBJ2-3; tentative D call: TRBD2 (7 bases). The CDR3 consists of 15 residues. The ends were cut back, 7 bases at V and 1 base at J, with 15 bases in the middle. Germline CDR1 reads LNHDA; CDR2 reads SQIVND (reference sequence).

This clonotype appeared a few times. The CDR3 loop reads CASTREQGLAGADTQYF. The DNA for the CDR3 is TGTGCCAGCACGCGAGAACAGGGACTAGCGGGGGCAGATACGCAGTATTTT. The gene calls are TRBV6-5 and TRBJ2-3, with 14 bases matching TRBD2. CDR3 length: 17 amino acids. J gave up 4 bases and V 7 bases, and 10 bases lay outside the gene matches. Germline V gives CDR1 MNHEY, CDR2 SVGAGI.